Judged by abundance, the clone carrying this T cell receptor beta chain is medium-sized. The antigen is undetermined. Primers included in the PCR were 60 Vbeta and 13 Jbeta primers. Generated by immunoSEQ multiplex PCR, the TCRdb table keeps only in-frame clones and is missing some. Here the sample spans about 65,000 clones, more than 75% being singletons. The data stem from a study of cytomegalovirus exposure and HLA in healthy donors. Whole-study results and caveats: Despite most TCR sequences being rare, some public TCRs occurred in many donors.

The origin of this receptor is a girl aged 10 to 17 in good health and CMV-seropositive. Sequenced material: PBMCs.

The chain's CDR3 is CSVLWNTEAFF. The CDR3 bases are TGCAGCGTTCTCTGGAACACTGAAGCTTTCTTT. The gene calls are TRBV29-1 and TRBJ1-1; D call uncertain. CDR1 and CDR2 (germline): SQVTM, ANQGSEA. Trimming shortened V by 5 bases and J by 1 base, and 5 bases separated the two germline ends. CDR3 length equals 11 residues.